The clone carrying this TCR beta chain is a singleton in its sample. The antigen remains undetermined. CDR1 is MDHEN and CDR2 is SYDVKM in the germline V gene. The CDR3 extends over 14 amino acids. Trimming cost V 5 bases and J 5 bases; bases outside gene matches: 2. Repertoires were generated with immunoSEQ multiplex PCR, while TCRdb's copy carries only in-frame clones and drops some. Counted here are some 170,000 clones, over 80% occurring once; the ten biggest clones make up roughly 4.3%. The entry originates in a study of T cell responses to AZD1222 COVID-19 vaccine. Study conclusions and caveats: Distributed over spike, vaccine-associated CD4 TCRs predominated at 160-218 and 743-854. Targeting of unmutated variant regions was reportedly seen in nearly half of spike-specific TCRs. The donor group comprised mostly white British people and more females; the analysis possibly underestimated clonal diversity. The study sampled repertoires only after the peak T cell response.

This chain joins TRBV28 and TRBJ2-5; 13 bases line up with TRBD2. The sequencing here drew on peripheral blood, taken 28 days after the second dose of the MenACWY control vaccine. The TCR sequence derives from an adult who received the MenACWY meningococcal vaccine as a control. The CDR3 reads CASSTSGRGETQYF. The CDR3 DNA is TGTGCCAGCAGTACTAGCGGGAGGGGGGAGACCCAGTACTTC.